The clone carrying this T cell receptor beta chain was counted at least ten times. What it binds is unknown. Time point meaning: patch test 1, 2 weeks after DPC sensitization. Stated treatment: therapeutic diphenylcyclopropenone sensitization with weekly scalp DPC. TCRdb processed the RACE reads anew with MiXCR; each CDR3 protein has one entry. The sample holds about 90,000 distinct CDR3 sequences, more than 9% seen once. This sample was taken from a study of human T cells and chemical hapten exposure. Background on the study: Mostly female, the patients presented with alopecia areata, totalis or universalis.

Study observations and caveats: Expanded TCRs clustered into significantly more large CDR3 similarity groups than controls, the analysis revealed. Because all patients had alopecia, their immune responses might differ from healthy ones.

Germline V gene data show CDR1 as SQVTM and CDR2 as ANQGSEA. CDR3 length: 10 residues. Trimming pared 4 bases from V and 6 bases from J, leaving 5 bases between. V and J are TRBV29-1 and TRBJ2-3; the D is unclear. The receptor's source is a man aged 40-49 years with alopecia areata. Some clones in this sample may be carry-over from other donors' samples. The material was whole blood, obtained in connection with sensitization to the hapten diphenylcyclopropenone (DPC). The CDR3 DNA sequence: TGCAGCGTTGGAGCGGATACGCAGTATTTT. The encoded protein is CSVGADTQYF.